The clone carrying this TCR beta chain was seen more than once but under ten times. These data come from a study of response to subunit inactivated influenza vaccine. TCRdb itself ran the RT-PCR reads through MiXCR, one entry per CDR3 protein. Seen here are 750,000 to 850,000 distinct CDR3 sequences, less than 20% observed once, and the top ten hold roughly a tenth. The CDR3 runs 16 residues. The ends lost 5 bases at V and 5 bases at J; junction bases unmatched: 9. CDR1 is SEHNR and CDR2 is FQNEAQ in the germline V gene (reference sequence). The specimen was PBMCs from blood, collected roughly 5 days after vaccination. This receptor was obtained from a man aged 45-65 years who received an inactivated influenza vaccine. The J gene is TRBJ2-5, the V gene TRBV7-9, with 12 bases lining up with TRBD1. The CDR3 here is CASSPGTGGLLETQYF. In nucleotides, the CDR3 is TGTGCCAGCAGCCCAGGGACAGGGGGCTTGTTGGAGACCCAGTACTTC.